This T cell receptor (beta chain) was documented in a study of high-grade serous ovarian cancer treatment subgroups. Background on the study: Samples averaged roughly 15,000 reads and around 7,000 unique TCR beta rearrangements.

Generated by immunoSEQ multiplex PCR, the TCRdb table keeps only in-frame clones and is missing some. The data contain 12,000 to 15,000 clones, roughly nine tenths of them seen just once; the ten biggest clones take up around 6.4%. The CDR3 spans 13 residues. V dropped 10 bases and J dropped 5 bases, with 17 bases sitting between them. Per germline, CDR1 MDHEN and CDR2 SYDVKM. The sample holds one count of this clone. The antigen is unknown. Tumor tissue was taken before any definitive surgery or chemotherapy was given. Findings and caveats of the study: Bulk tumor TCR sequencing gave no spatial information.

The sequence was collected from a human donor with high-grade serous ovarian cancer. The sample taken for sequencing was tumor tissue. The rearrangement joins TRBV28 to TRBJ2-5, with D tentatively TRBD2 (5 bases). The CDR3 DNA is TGTGCCACTCTGTCAGGAGGAAGGGAGACCCAGTACTTC. Its translation is CATLSGGRETQYF. Combining the CDR3 with reference TRBV28 and TRBJ2-5 gives the whole variable domain DVKVTQSSRYLVKRTGEKVFLECVQDMDHENMFWYRQDPGLGLRLIYFSYDVKMKEKGDIPEGYSVSREKKERFSLILESASTNQTSMYLCATLSGGRETQYFGPGTRLLVL.